These 10 T cell receptor beta chains share one sample of origin, sequenced in a study of identical twins. TCRdb fed the 5' RACE reads into MiXCR, producing one record per CDR3 protein. Among approximately 1.8 million distinct CDR3 sequences listed, about 32% were seen once. The sample was cord blood. These receptors were obtained from a newborn girl in good health.

The chain couples TRBV28 to TRBJ2-1; 11 bases align to TRBD2. CDR1 is MDHEN and CDR2 is SYDVKM in the germline V gene. This CDR3 spans 17 amino acids. After removal of 2 bases from V and 4 bases from J, the junction contained 7 bases not matched to a gene. CDR3 DNA: TGTGCCAGCAGTTTAGGGTCCCGACTAGCGGGGTACAATGAGCAGTTCTTC. Protein: CASSLGSRLAGYNEQFF.

About this clonotype itself: A read error is possible here, since a much larger clone lies one base away. The chain links TRBV10-3 to TRBJ2-3; D ambiguous. Per the germline V gene, CDR1 is ENHRY and CDR2 is SYGVKD. CDR3 length: 15 residues. CDR3 in amino acids: CAIGEARLSTDTQYF. CDR3 DNA sequence: TGTGCCATCGGTGAAGCCCGGCTTAGCACAGATACGCAGTATTTT.

V is TRBV19 and J is TRBJ1-6; D might be TRBD1 (5 bases). CDR3 size: 12 residues. From germline, CDR1 is LNHDA and CDR2 SQIVND (reference sequence). Trimming cost V 8 bases and J 11 bases, with 13 bases left between them. The DNA of the CDR3 is TGTGCCAGTTCCAGGGCTAGCGCACCCCTCCACTTT. Its translation: CASSRASAPLHF.

This sequence joins TRBV5-1 and TRBJ1-2, with a tentative D call TRBD1 (5 bases). The CDR3 spans 15 residues. Germline V lookup: CDR1 SGHRS, CDR2 YFSETQ. Trimming pared 4 bases from V and 5 bases from J, leaving 18 bases between. CDR3 in amino acids: CASSQDMHRPYGYTF. Here the CDR3 DNA reads TGCGCCAGCAGCCAAGACATGCACAGGCCGTATGGCTACACCTTC.

V is TRBV29-1 and J is TRBJ2-7; 12 nucleotides agree with TRBD2. CDR1 and CDR2 from the germline V gene are SQVTM and ANQGSEA. The ends lost 6 bases at V and 1 base at J; junction bases unmatched: 4. CDR3 length: 14 amino acids. CDR3 in amino acids: CSVLTSGGSYEQYF. The DNA of the CDR3 is TGCAGCGTCTTGACTAGCGGGGGATCCTACGAGCAGTACTTC.

This clonotype occurred a few times. This chain links TRBV20-1 with TRBJ2-3; tentatively, D is TRBD2 (6 bases). Between the trimmed V and J ends, which lost 0 bases and 4 bases, there was a span of 11 bases. Per the germline V gene, CDR1 is DFQATT and CDR2 is SNEGSKA (reference sequence). The CDR3 covers 14 residues. In DNA form, the CDR3 reads TGCAGTGCTAGAGATCCGACTAGTTCAGATACGCAGTATTTT. Amino acid sequence: CSARDPTSSDTQYF.

The rearrangement joins TRBV7-2 to TRBJ2-3; tentative D call: TRBD2 (5 bases). The CDR3 runs to 16 residues. The germline V gene encodes CDR1 SGHTA and CDR2 FQGNSA. Trimming removed 5 bases from V and 8 bases from J, with 23 bases in between. CDR3 coding DNA: TGTGCCAGCAGCCGTGACGGCGGGTCCCTTTGGGGTACGCAGTATTTT. The encoded protein is CASSRDGGSLWGTQYF.

This sequence joins TRBV5-5 and TRBJ1-1, with D tentatively TRBD1 (5 bases). Trimming left V 3 bases short and J 4 bases short, with 13 bases between. CDR1 is SGHKS and CDR2 is YYEKEE in the germline V gene (reference sequence). CDR3 size: 14 residues. CDR3 protein: CASSSPPGSTEAFF. The CDR3 nucleotides read TGTGCCAGCAGCTCCCCGCCAGGGAGCACTGAAGCTTTCTTT.

The rearrangement uses TRBV7-2 and TRBJ2-7; D is unclear. This CDR3 is built from 14 residues. V was cut by 3 bases and J by 7 bases, with 16 bases left in between. Germline loops: CDR1 SGHTA, CDR2 FQGNSA. The chain's CDR3 is CASSLGSNIREQYF. The CDR3 DNA is TGTGCCAGCAGCTTGGGTTCCAATATACGAGAGCAGTACTTC.

V gene TRBV7-9 combines with J gene TRBJ2-7; D uncertain. The CDR3 runs 13 residues. The germline V gene encodes CDR1 SEHNR and CDR2 FQNEAQ (reference sequence). Between the trimmed V and J ends, which lost 5 bases and 7 bases, there was a span of 15 bases. The CDR3 DNA reads as TGTGCCAGCAGCCCCGAACGGCCAAATGAGCAGTACTTC. It specifies CASSPERPNEQYF.